This T cell receptor (beta chain) appears in the sequencing data of a study of response to subunit inactivated influenza vaccine. TCRdb fed the RT-PCR reads into MiXCR, producing one record per CDR3 protein. The sample includes 500,000 to 600,000 distinct CDR3 sequences, around 8% seen only once; the top ten take roughly 13%. V lost 0 bases to trimming and J lost 7 bases; unmatched junction nucleotides: 4. Germline V gene sequence: CDR1 DFQATT, CDR2 SNEGSKA (reference sequence). CDR3 length: 14 residues. The study's findings and limits: Authors suggested each seasonal flu vaccination may recruit only limited numbers of new T cells.

In this sample, this clonotype turned up many times. The antigen is undetermined. Material: PBMCs from blood, obtained around 25 months after vaccination. This clonotype originated in a man between 50 and 69 years old who received an inactivated influenza vaccine. The chain is built from TRBV20-1 and TRBJ2-1; 9 bases fit TRBD2. CDR3 loop: CSARDGTSLNEQFF. The CDR3 DNA reads TGCAGTGCTAGAGATGGGACTAGCCTAAATGAGCAGTTCTTC.